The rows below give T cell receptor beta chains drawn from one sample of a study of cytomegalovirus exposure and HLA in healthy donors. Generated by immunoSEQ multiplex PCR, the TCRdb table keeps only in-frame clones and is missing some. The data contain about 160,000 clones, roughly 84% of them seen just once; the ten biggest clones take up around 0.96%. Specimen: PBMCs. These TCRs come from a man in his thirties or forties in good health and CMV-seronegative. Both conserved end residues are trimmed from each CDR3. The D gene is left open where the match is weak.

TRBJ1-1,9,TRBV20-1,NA,SGYSHPEAF
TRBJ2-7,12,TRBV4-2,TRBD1,ASSQPGTADEQY
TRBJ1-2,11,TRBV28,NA,ASRSPRDYGYT
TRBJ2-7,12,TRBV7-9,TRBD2,ASSLVAGGNEQY
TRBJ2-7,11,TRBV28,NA,ASSFEDRYEQY
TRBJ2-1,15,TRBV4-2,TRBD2,ASSQDDSLAGGNEQF
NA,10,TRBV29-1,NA,SVRASSYEQY
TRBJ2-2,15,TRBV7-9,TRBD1,ASSSAPPGQGYGELF
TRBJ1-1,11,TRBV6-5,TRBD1,ASSTGDRVRVF
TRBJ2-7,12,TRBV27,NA,ASSLRGWDTLQY
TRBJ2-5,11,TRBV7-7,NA,ASSFGAQETQY
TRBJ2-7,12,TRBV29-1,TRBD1,SVGGTGVSYEQY
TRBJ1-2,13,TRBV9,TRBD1,ASSAPDRVLYGYT